The clone carrying this T cell receptor beta chain was counted between two and nine times. The antigen remains unidentified. As for treatment: roughly 10-day PBMC culture with coronavirus spike peptide pools or control peptides (ViraFEST assay). Per-well cultures of 1.5 million to 2.5 million PBMCs received around 9.9 IU/ml IL-2 and about 10 ug/ml peptide pools. In germline, CDR1 is MNHEY, CDR2 SMNVEV (reference sequence). The CDR3 covers 17 residues. V was clipped by 0 bases and J by 2 bases; unmatched bases: 7. Cultured CD4+ T cell DNA underwent sequencing with the Oncomine TCR Beta short-read assay. Genomic DNA was isolated from cultured CD4+ T cells. In TCRdb, the PCR reads were re-called with MiXCR into one record per CDR3 protein. The repertoire consists of approximately 14,000 distinct CDR3 sequences, with 30% occurring once and the leading ten covering roughly 15%. The sample comes from a study of vaccination and CD4 T cells after COVID-19. Study as a whole: Of the convalescent patients, who were SARS-CoV-2 positive by nasal swab PCR, 9 or 10 had mild and one severe disease. Points from the study as a whole: The study found that a median about 90% of reactive clones in convalescent patients appeared only post-vaccination.

The chain combines TRBV27 with TRBJ2-5; TRBD1 agrees at 9 bases. This TCR was recovered from a human donor with COVID-19. The material sequenced was cultured CD4+ T cells from blood. The CDR3 is CASSLSGQGWGQETQYF. Here the CDR3 DNA reads TGTGCCAGCAGTTTATCAGGACAGGGGTGGGGGCAAGAGACCCAGTACTTC.